Presented here are 25 T cell receptor beta chains from one specimen sequenced in a study of cytomegalovirus exposure and HLA in healthy donors. Generated by immunoSEQ multiplex PCR, the TCRdb table keeps only in-frame clones and is missing some. Of about 56,000 clones in the sample, 85% to 95% were seen once. The sequenced sample consisted of PBMCs. These receptors came from a woman between 18 and 30 years old in good health and CMV-seronegative.

The chain is built from TRBV5-1 and TRBJ2-2; unclear D gene. Germline CDR1 is SGHRS and CDR2 is YFSETQ. Trimming took 1 base from V and 6 from J, leaving 10 bases between them. The CDR3 is 14 residues long. The CDR3 nucleotides read TGCGCCAGCAGCTTGTTGCGCGTTCCCGGGGAGCTGTTTTTT. Protein product: CASSLLRVPGELFF.

The CDR3 DNA follows: TGTGCCAGCAGCTTAGAAGGGGGACCAAACTATGGCTACACCTTC. It specifies CASSLEGGPNYGYTF. The rearrangement uses TRBV7-9 and TRBJ1-2, with a possible D match to TRBD1 (6 bases). Trimming shortened V by 1 base and J by 2 bases, and 11 bases separated the two germline ends. The CDR3 loop spans 15 amino acids. The V gene's germline CDR1 is SEHNR and CDR2 FQNEAQ (reference sequence). Full variable domain (remainder filled in from reference TRBV7-9 and TRBJ1-2): DTGVSQNPRHKITKRGQNVTFRCDPISEHNRLYWYRQTLGQGPEFLTYFQNEAQLEKSRLLSDRFSAERPKGSFSTLEIQRTEQGDSAMYLCASSLEGGPNYGYTFGSGTRLTVV.

The chain has TRBV11-3 and TRBJ2-3, with 10 bases that match TRBD1. The germline V gene encodes CDR1 SGHNT and CDR2 YENEEA. The CDR3 totals 16 residues. The V segment lost 5 bases and the J segment 2 bases; nucleotides outside the gene matches: 7. CDR3 in DNA: TGTGCCAGCAGCACCGGGACAGGGGCCCACACAGATACGCAGTATTTT. Translating it yields CASSTGTGAHTDTQYF.

The chain links TRBV11-2 to TRBJ2-3; TRBD2 matches at 13 bases. This CDR3 region has 16 residues. Germline-derived CDR1 and CDR2 are SGHAT and FQNNGV. The ends lost 0 bases at V and 3 bases at J; junction bases unmatched: 0. CDR3 region: CASSLELAGGTDTQYF. In DNA form, the CDR3 reads TGTGCCAGCAGCTTAGAACTAGCGGGGGGGACAGATACGCAGTATTTT.

The chain couples TRBV30 to TRBJ1-3, with D possibly matching TRBD1 (6 bases). Trimming shortened V by 3 bases and J by 0 bases, and 6 bases separated the two germline ends. The CDR3 is 13 amino acids. Looked up from germline, CDR1 is GTSNPN and CDR2 is SVGIG (reference sequence). The CDR3 DNA reads as TGTGCCTGGAGACAGGGCTCTGGAAACACCATATATTTT. Protein sequence: CAWRQGSGNTIYF.

The rearrangement joins TRBV7-9 to TRBJ2-3; 7 bases line up with TRBD2. Germline V gives CDR1 SEHNR, CDR2 FQNEAQ (reference sequence). V dropped 5 bases and J dropped 1; count of bases not matched to a gene: 9. CDR3 length: 16 residues. The CDR3 loop is CASSPGLLGRTDTQYF. CDR3 sequence (DNA): TGTGCCAGCAGCCCGGGACTACTGGGACGCACAGATACGCAGTATTTT. The variable domain in full, completed from reference TRBV7-9 and TRBJ2-3, reads DTGVSQNPRHKITKRGQNVTFRCDPISEHNRLYWYRQTLGQGPEFLTYFQNEAQLEKSRLLSDRFSAERPKGSFSTLEIQRTEQGDSAMYLCASSPGLLGRTDTQYFGPGTRLTVL.

With regard to this clone: The sample holds other DNA sequences that translate to the same CDR3. V is TRBV7-6 and J is TRBJ2-3, with 8 bases matching TRBD2. Per germline, CDR1 SGHVS and CDR2 FNYEAQ. Trimming took 1 base from V and 0 from J; bases not matched to a gene: 3. This CDR3 contains 16 residues. CDR3 region: CASSLEASGSTDTQYF. The CDR3 nucleotides are TGTGCCAGCAGCTTAGAGGCTAGCGGGAGCACAGATACGCAGTATTTT.

The gene calls are TRBV5-1 and TRBJ2-1; D unresolved. CDR1 is SGHRS and CDR2 is YFSETQ in the germline V gene. Trimming left V 2 bases short and J 0 bases short, with 9 bases between. The CDR3 sequence is 15 residues long. CDR3 protein: CASSLSPSSYNEQFF. The CDR3 bases are TGCGCCAGCAGCTTAAGCCCTAGCTCCTACAATGAGCAGTTCTTC.

V is TRBV11-3 and J is TRBJ2-2; tentative D call: TRBD2 (6 bases). In germline, CDR1 is SGHNT, CDR2 YENEEA. V shed 5 bases and J shed 7 bases, with 14 bases lying between them. This CDR3 comprises 14 residues. The CDR3 DNA follows: TGTGCCAGCAGCCCTCCCGGGGACTTCGGGGAGCTGTTTTTT. Translated: CASSPPGDFGELFF.

The V gene is TRBV19, the J gene TRBJ2-3, with 7 positions matching TRBD2. Per germline, CDR1 LNHDA and CDR2 SQIVND (reference sequence). Losses at the gene ends were 6 bases for V and 0 bases for J; bases not matched to a gene: 12. This CDR3 region has 17 residues. The DNA for the CDR3 is TGTGCCAGTAGGTCCAGTCTTAGTAGCGGGAGCACAGATACGCAGTATTTT. It translates to CASRSSLSSGSTDTQYF.

This clone is a singleton in its sample. CDR3 DNA: TGTGCCAGCAGCTTACAGGGGACCAGCACAGATACGCAGTATTTT. It is translated as CASSLQGTSTDTQYF. This rearrangement joins TRBV7-7 to TRBJ2-3; maybe TRBD1 (6 bases). Looked up from germline, CDR1 is SSHAT and CDR2 is FNYEAQ (reference sequence). V lost 2 bases to trimming and J lost 0 bases, with 9 bases between them. This CDR3 has 15 residues.

This chain uses TRBV27 with TRBJ2-1; 10 bases are shared with TRBD2. The CDR3 totals 18 residues. Germline-derived CDR1 and CDR2 are MNHEY and SMNVEV (reference sequence). The junction had 10 bases not matched to a gene; V was cut back by 4 bases and J by 1 base. The chain's CDR3 is CASSYSSGSSWSYNEQFF. The CDR3 DNA reads TGTGCCAGCAGTTATTCTAGCGGGAGTTCTTGGTCCTACAATGAGCAGTTCTTC.

V gene TRBV5-1 combines with J gene TRBJ2-3; tentative D call: TRBD2 (6 bases). This CDR3 comprises 15 residues. The germline V gene encodes CDR1 SGHRS and CDR2 YFSETQ. The germline V and J ends were trimmed by 4 bases and 2 bases, with 14 bases remaining between them. CDR3 protein: CASSPGLVPTDTQYF. In DNA form, the CDR3 reads TGCGCCAGCAGCCCGGGACTTGTCCCCACAGATACGCAGTATTTT.

This clone was seen just once. The chain couples TRBV4-3 to TRBJ1-4, with unresolved D. Germline CDR1 and CDR2: LGHNA and YSLEER. The CDR3 spans 14 residues. The V end lost 0 bases, the J end lost 8 bases, and 10 bases lay between the germline ends. CDR3 DNA: TGCGCCAGCAGCCAAGATTCGGGTTGGGAAAAACTGTTTTTT. Translated: CASSQDSGWEKLFF.

The chain carries TRBV6-1 and TRBJ1-2, with D tentatively TRBD1 (6 bases). The germline V and J ends were trimmed by 5 bases and 7 bases, with 14 bases remaining between them. Germline V gene lookup returns CDR1 MNHNS and CDR2 SASEGT. This CDR3 comprises 13 residues. The CDR3 protein is CASSLQGSVGYTF. CDR3 in DNA: TGTGCCAGCAGTTTACAGGGTAGTGTTGGCTACACCTTC.

This chain connects TRBV5-1 to TRBJ2-2; possible D gene TRBD2, 6 bases. CDR3 size: 14 residues. The V and J ends lost 2 bases and 6 bases respectively, with 11 bases between them. From germline, CDR1 is SGHRS and CDR2 YFSETQ. The DNA of the CDR3 is TGCGCCAGCAGCTTCGGGAGTCGGCCCGGGGAGCTGTTTTTT. As protein: CASSFGSRPGELFF.

The rearrangement uses TRBV5-1 and TRBJ1-1, with 11 bases fitting TRBD1. The CDR3 has 14 amino acids. Losses at the gene ends were 4 bases for V and 5 bases for J; bases not matched to a gene: 4. The V gene's germline CDR1 is SGHRS and CDR2 YFSETQ. CDR3 sequence (DNA): TGCGCCAGCAGCCCGGGACAGGGGGGTACTGAAGCTTTCTTT. Translated, it gives CASSPGQGGTEAFF.

The gene calls are TRBV19 and TRBJ2-1; 7 bases line up with TRBD2. Per the germline V gene, CDR1 is LNHDA and CDR2 is SQIVND (reference sequence). With V trimmed by 9 bases and J by 6 bases, 5 bases remained unmatched. The CDR3 extends over 12 amino acids. DNA for the CDR3: TGTGCCAGCAGCTCGGGGGGCAATGAGCAGTTCTTC. Translating it yields CASSSGGNEQFF.

CDR3 in DNA: TGTGCCAGCAGTGAATATCTTACTAGCAGGGGGAATGAGCAGTTCTTC. Translated: CASSEYLTSRGNEQFF. The V and J genes are TRBV25-1 and TRBJ2-1; possible D gene TRBD1, 7 bases. This CDR3 comprises 16 residues. Trimming removed 0 bases from V and 7 bases from J, with 16 bases in between. Germline CDR1 reads MGHDK; CDR2 reads SYGVNS. The complete variable domain, with remaining parts taken from reference TRBV25-1 and TRBJ2-1, reads EADIYQTPRYLVIGTGKKITLECSQTMGHDKMYWYQQDPGMELHLIHYSYGVNSTEKGDLSSESTVSRIRTEHFPLTLESARPSHTSQYLCASSEYLTSRGNEQFFGPGTRLTVL.

The V gene is TRBV18, the J gene TRBJ2-5; D is uncertain. CDR3 length: 12 residues. Trimming pared 2 bases from V and 5 bases from J, leaving 6 bases between. Looked up from germline, CDR1 is KGHSH and CDR2 is LQKENI. The CDR3 nucleotides are TGTGCCAGCTCACCAGGTCGGGAGACCCAGTACTTC. Protein sequence: CASSPGRETQYF.

The chain joins TRBV9 to TRBJ1-5, with D perhaps matching TRBD1 (6 bases). CDR3 length: 15 residues. In germline, CDR1 is SGDLS, CDR2 YYNGEE. Trimming left V 3 bases short and J 0 bases short, with 10 bases between. The CDR3 bases are TGTGCCAGCAGCGGAGGGGACATTAGCAATCAGCCCCAGCATTTT. Protein sequence: CASSGGDISNQPQHF.

This chain links TRBV14 with TRBJ2-1; weak D call: TRBD1 (6 bases). V dropped 4 bases and J dropped 0 bases, with 22 bases sitting between them. Germline V CDR1 and CDR2: SGHDN, FVKESK. The CDR3 totals 19 residues. The CDR3, as DNA: TGTGCCAGCAGCCCCAGCGGACCAGGGGCGCTAAGCTCCTACAATGAGCAGTTCTTC. It translates to CASSPSGPGALSSYNEQFF.

The gene calls are TRBV27 and TRBJ2-3; 11 nucleotides agree with TRBD2. The CDR3 runs to 16 residues. J was trimmed by 0 bases and V by 4 bases; bases with no gene match: 3. Germline V gene data show CDR1 as MNHEY and CDR2 as SMNVEV (reference sequence). CDR3 in amino acids: CASSYLAGGSTDTQYF. The CDR3 DNA is TGTGCCAGCAGTTACCTAGCGGGGGGTAGCACAGATACGCAGTATTTT.

V usage is TRBV4-1 and J usage is TRBJ2-2; D is perhaps TRBD1 (5 bases). The germline V and J ends were trimmed by 4 bases and 0 bases, with 15 bases remaining between them. The CDR3 loop spans 17 amino acids. CDR1 is MGHRA and CDR2 is YSYEKL in the germline V gene. In nucleotides, the CDR3 is TGCGCCAGCAGCCCGCTTCCGGACAACGCGAACACCGGGGAGCTGTTTTTT. Translating it yields CASSPLPDNANTGELFF.

The chain carries TRBV4-3 and TRBJ2-5; the D gene is possibly TRBD1 (6 bases). The CDR3 consists of 15 residues. Germline V gives CDR1 LGHNA, CDR2 YSLEER. The germline V and J ends were trimmed by 2 bases and 5 bases, with 15 bases remaining between them. CDR3 protein: CASSQTLAQGETQYF. CDR3 nucleotide sequence: TGCGCCAGCAGCCAAACGTTGGCCCAGGGGGAGACCCAGTACTTC.